A single sample gave rise to the 29 T cell receptor beta chains below, sequenced in a study of control samples from healthy donors and cancer patients (TCRdb year 2020). Library prep was done by the immunoSEQ multiplex PCR assay. TCRdb retrieved this table from immuneACCESS and kept in-frame rearrangements only. Not all clones are present; in checked studies, unresolved V genes account for under half, and no reason is known for the remainder. The sample table lists hundreds of thousands of clones, over 75% of them with a count of one. Jointly, the top ten make up roughly 13% of the sample. Sequencing used PBMCs. These receptors all come from a woman aged 55-70 years with lung cancer.

Comment on this clone: Other DNA sequences from this sample encode an identical CDR3 as well. CDR3 amino acids: CASSLGNYGYTF. The CDR3 DNA reads as TGTGCCAGCAGTTTAGGGAACTATGGCTACACCTTC. The genes are TRBV12-3 or TRBV12-4 and TRBJ1-2; D remains ambiguous. This CDR3 comprises 12 residues. Deletions cut 1 base from V and 2 bases from J, with 2 bases between.

The chain uses TRBV9 and TRBJ2-7; TRBD1 matches at 9 bases. Germline V CDR1 and CDR2: SGDLS, YYNGEE. J gave up 2 bases and V 5 bases, and 5 bases lay outside the gene matches. The CDR3 spans 14 residues. This CDR3 reads CASSSGQGAYEQYF. The CDR3 nucleotides are TGTGCCAGCAGTTCGGGACAGGGTGCCTACGAGCAGTACTTC.

With regard to this clone: The identical CDR3 is also encoded by other nucleotide sequences in the sample. The chain carries TRBV5-1 and TRBJ2-3, with 7 nucleotides matching TRBD2. From germline, CDR1 is SGHRS and CDR2 YFSETQ. V was pared by 4 bases and J by 2 bases, with 1 base of the junction left unmatched. The CDR3 is 13 residues long. CDR3: CASSRDYTDTQYF. The CDR3, as DNA: TGCGCCAGCAGCCGGGACTACACAGATACGCAGTATTTT.

The chain recombines TRBV30 with TRBJ2-5; 13 bases align to TRBD2. CDR3 length equals 16 residues. The germline CDR1 and CDR2 sequences are GTSNPN and SVGIG (reference sequence). V trimming: 1 base; J trimming: 5 bases; junction bases outside the gene matches: 7. CDR3 nucleotide sequence: TGTGCCTGGAGTGCCGGGACTAGCGGGATACAGGAGACCCAGTACTTC. Protein sequence: CAWSAGTSGIQETQYF.

This clone was counted a few times. J is TRBJ1-2 and V is TRBV3-1 (or the pseudogene TRBV3-2); 8 nucleotides match TRBD1. V lost 3 bases and J lost 4; bases outside the gene matches: 7. The CDR3 extends over 15 amino acids. Looked up from germline, CDR1 is LGHDT and CDR2 is YNNKEL (reference sequence). The CDR3: CASSHQGAQVYGYTF. The CDR3 nucleotides are TGTGCCAGCAGCCATCAGGGGGCCCAAGTCTATGGCTACACCTTC.

The V and J genes are TRBV6-1 and TRBJ1-5; a weak D match, TRBD1 (6 bases). Germline V CDR1 and CDR2: MNHNS, SASEGT. V was trimmed by 1 base and J by 0 bases, leaving 13 bases between them. This CDR3 has 17 amino acids. The CDR3 DNA reads as TGTGCCAGCAGTGAAGAGACAGGTCCTTATAGCAATCAGCCCCAGCATTTT. Encoded protein: CASSEETGPYSNQPQHF.

DNA for the CDR3: TGTGCCAGCAGTGAAGTCTTAAGGTCCAATCAGCCCCAGCATTTT. Protein product: CASSEVLRSNQPQHF. The chain has TRBV2 and TRBJ1-5, with D uncertain. The CDR3 length is 15 residues. Germline CDR1 is SNHLY and CDR2 is FYNNEI. V lost 1 base and J 3 bases, leaving 10 bases between the germline ends.

V is TRBV29-1 and J is TRBJ1-1; tentatively, D is TRBD1 (6 bases). The germline V gene encodes CDR1 SQVTM and CDR2 ANQGSEA. V shed 5 bases and J shed 4 bases, with 8 bases lying between them. This CDR3 has 11 amino acids. This CDR3 is CSVQGTTEAFF. The DNA of the CDR3 is TGCAGCGTTCAGGGGACCACTGAAGCTTTCTTT.

This clone counts as medium-sized. The CDR3 nucleotides are TGTGCCAGCAGTTACACACAGGGACAGCCCCAGCATTTT. Translated, it gives CASSYTQGQPQHF. V gene TRBV6-6 combines with J gene TRBJ1-5; maybe TRBD1 (6 bases). This CDR3 comprises 13 residues. CDR1 and CDR2 from the germline V gene are MNHNY and SVGAGI (reference sequence). V was trimmed by 2 bases and J by 7 bases, leaving 9 bases between them.

V and J are TRBV27 and TRBJ2-7; the D is unclear. The germline V gene encodes CDR1 MNHEY and CDR2 SMNVEV (reference sequence). CDR3 size: 15 residues. Trimming pared 0 bases from V and 5 bases from J, leaving 14 bases between. The CDR3 DNA sequence: TGTGCCAGCAGTTTATCTTTCGGGTACAGCGACGAGCAGTACTTC. Residues: CASSLSFGYSDEQYF.

The J gene is TRBJ1-2, the V gene TRBV14; D call uncertain. This CDR3 spans 13 amino acids. Trimming took off 4 bases at V and 6 bases at J, with 12 bases between the two ends. Germline CDR1 reads SGHDN; CDR2 reads FVKESK. The CDR3 DNA reads as TGTGCCAGCAGCCCGAGGCTGGAGGATGGCTACACCTTC. Its protein product is CASSPRLEDGYTF.

The J gene is TRBJ2-1, the V gene TRBV2; 10 bases are a match to TRBD2. Germline CDR1 SNHLY, CDR2 FYNNEI. V lost 7 bases and J lost 7; bases outside the gene matches: 10. CDR3 length: 15 residues. Written as DNA, the CDR3 is TGTGCCAGCAATCTCCGGACTAGCGGTTTTAATGAGCAGTTCTTC. Its protein product is CASNLRTSGFNEQFF.

The V and J genes are TRBV5-6 and TRBJ2-1; no clear D. The V end was cut by 3 bases, the J end by 11 bases, with 9 bases between. Germline loops: CDR1 SGHDT, CDR2 YYEEEE. This CDR3 is built from 11 residues. The CDR3 DNA sequence: TGTGCCAGCAGCTACGGACCGAAGCAGTTCTTC. Amino acids: CASSYGPKQFF.

This chain uses TRBV28 with TRBJ1-2; D remains unclear. The V gene lost 6 bases and the J gene lost 1 base, with 21 bases spanning the gap. The V gene's germline CDR1 is MDHEN and CDR2 SYDVKM. This CDR3 region has 17 residues. The CDR3 nucleotides are TGTGCCAGCAGCTCCAGGAAGGGAGGAAACAGTAACTATGGCTACACCTTC. Residues: CASSSRKGGNSNYGYTF.

J is TRBJ2-7 and V is TRBV19; D could derive from TRBD1 or TRBD2 (5 bases each). Germline V lookup: CDR1 LNHDA, CDR2 SQIVND (reference sequence). Trimming stripped 4 bases from V and 3 bases from J, with 19 bases between. CDR3 size: 16 residues. CDR3: CASSTARGVSGYEQYF. The CDR3 DNA reads TGTGCCAGTAGTACCGCTCGAGGGGTATCCGGCTACGAGCAGTACTTC.

The chain combines TRBV5-1 with TRBJ1-2; D possibly corresponds to TRBD1 (5 bases). This CDR3 contains 15 residues. Trimming removed 0 bases from V and 2 bases from J, with 11 bases in between. Germline V gives CDR1 SGHRS, CDR2 YFSETQ. The CDR3 sequence is CASSLGGGENYGYTF. CDR3 nucleotide sequence: TGCGCCAGCAGCTTGGGAGGAGGGGAGAACTATGGCTACACCTTC.

The chain is built from TRBV3-1 (or the pseudogene TRBV3-2) and TRBJ2-6; D call uncertain. CDR3 length equals 15 residues. The V gene's germline CDR1 is LGHDT and CDR2 YNNKEL (reference sequence). Trimming took off 0 bases at V and 4 bases at J, with 7 bases between the two ends. The CDR3 nucleotides are TGTGCCAGCAGCCAAGAACTCGGAGGGGCCAACGTCCTGACTTTC. This translates into CASSQELGGANVLTF.

The table lists this clone with a count of one. V is TRBV3-1 (or the pseudogene TRBV3-2) and J is TRBJ2-6; no clear D gene. Looked up from germline, CDR1 is LGHDT and CDR2 is YNNKEL (reference sequence). V lost 0 bases and J lost 0, with 3 bases in between. The CDR3 contains 15 residues. The DNA for the CDR3 is TGTGCCAGCAGCCAAGACAGCTCTGGGGCCAACGTCCTGACTTTC. Residues: CASSQDSSGANVLTF.

The rearrangement uses TRBV10-1 and TRBJ1-1, with 8 bases fitting TRBD1. This CDR3 contains 13 residues. The germline gives CDR1 WNHNN, CDR2 SYGVQD (reference sequence). With 6 bases clipped from V and 3 bases from J, the junction kept 3 bases outside the gene matches. Here the CDR3 DNA reads TGCGCCAGCAGCCGGACAGGGTACACTGAAGCTTTCTTT. Protein sequence: CASSRTGYTEAFF.

The chain has TRBV4-2 and TRBJ1-2; 7 bases map to TRBD1. The V segment lost 1 base and the J segment 7 bases; nucleotides outside the gene matches: 9. Germline V gene lookup returns CDR1 LGHNA and CDR2 YNFKEQ. The CDR3 is 15 residues long. The CDR3 DNA follows: TGTGCCAGCAGCCAAGCTGCCGACAGGGTTAGTGGCTACACCTTC. Translation: CASSQAADRVSGYTF.

The chain uses TRBV2 and TRBJ1-2; D gene ambiguous. Germline CDR1 SNHLY, CDR2 FYNNEI. V lost 6 bases and J lost 4, with 15 bases in between. The length of the CDR3 is 14 residues. The CDR3: CASSATLQIYGYTF. CDR3 nucleotide sequence: TGTGCCAGCAGCGCGACATTGCAAATCTATGGCTACACCTTC.

This clone was observed a few times. This chain links TRBV27 with TRBJ1-5; D is ambiguous. Germline CDR1 is MNHEY and CDR2 is SMNVEV (reference sequence). The CDR3 extends over 15 amino acids. Trimming pared 2 bases from V and 9 bases from J, leaving 17 bases between. The CDR3 loop is CASSLRFPPTPPQHF. CDR3 in DNA: TGTGCCAGCAGTTTACGTTTCCCCCCCACTCCGCCCCAGCATTTT.

V gene TRBV24-1 combines with J gene TRBJ1-2; 7 nucleotides agree with TRBD1. This CDR3 has 16 residues. Germline V gene sequence: CDR1 KGHDR, CDR2 SFDVKD. V lost 3 bases to trimming and J lost 5 bases; unmatched junction nucleotides: 11. The CDR3 nucleotides read TGTGCCACCAGTGATCCCCGGGGCAGGGGGGCGTATGGCTACACCTTC. It yields the protein CATSDPRGRGAYGYTF.

A few counts support this clone. The CDR3 bases are TGCGCCAGCAGCTTCCTGGAGGAGACCCAGTACTTC. It codes for CASSFLEETQYF. This chain links TRBV5-1 with TRBJ2-5; D call uncertain. Trimming removed 2 bases from V and 5 bases from J, with 7 bases in between. CDR3 size: 12 residues. From germline, CDR1 is SGHRS and CDR2 YFSETQ.

In regard to this clone: The same CDR3 arises from other DNA sequences in this sample as well. The chain combines TRBV19 with TRBJ1-2; TRBD1 matches 10 bases. V lost 6 bases and J lost 2; bases outside the gene matches: 3. This CDR3 comprises 14 residues. Germline values: CDR1 LNHDA, CDR2 SQIVND (reference sequence). The CDR3 spells CASSPGQGNYGYTF. The DNA of the CDR3 is TGTGCCAGTAGCCCGGGACAGGGGAACTATGGCTACACCTTC. The variable domain in full, with the rest retrieved from reference TRBV19 and TRBJ1-2, is DGGITQSPKYLFRKEGQNVTLSCEQNLNHDAMYWYRQDPGQGLRLIYYSQIVNDFQKGDIAEGYSVSREKKESFPLTVTSAQKNPTAFYLCASSPGQGNYGYTFGSGTRLTVV.

The chain couples TRBV15 to TRBJ2-3, with 14 bases aligning to TRBD2. Germline values: CDR1 LNHNV, CDR2 YYDKDF (reference sequence). V shed 2 bases and J 4 bases; nucleotides not matched to a gene: 11. The CDR3 contains 19 residues. DNA for the CDR3: TGTGCCACCAGCAGATCTTTTGGACTAGCGGGAGGAATCGCAGATACGCAGTATTTT. This gives the protein CATSRSFGLAGGIADTQYF.

A note on this clone: This sample also contains other DNA sequences that code for the same CDR3. The chain uses TRBV5-6 and TRBJ2-7, with 10 bases fitting TRBD2. Per the germline V gene, CDR1 is SGHDT and CDR2 is YYEEEE. Trimming cost V 0 bases and J 0 bases; bases outside gene matches: 3. The CDR3 runs to 16 residues. The CDR3 region is CASSLERGGLSYEQYF. CDR3 nucleotide sequence: TGTGCCAGCAGCTTGGAGCGGGGGGGGCTCTCCTACGAGCAGTACTTC.

The chain has TRBV25-1 and TRBJ2-5; no reliable D call. V lost 2 bases, J lost 4 bases, and 8 bases lay in between. CDR3 length: 13 amino acids. The germline gives CDR1 MGHDK, CDR2 SYGVNS. CDR3 bases: TGTGCCAGCAGTGAAAGAAACGGAGAGACCCAGTACTTC. This translates into CASSERNGETQYF.

The chain uses TRBV5-4 and TRBJ1-2, with 7 bases fitting TRBD1. The germline V gene encodes CDR1 SGHNT and CDR2 YYREEE (reference sequence). V was pared by 4 bases and J by 4 bases, with 7 bases of the junction left unmatched. The CDR3 spans 14 residues. The CDR3 nucleotides read TGTGCCAGCAGCGATGGACAGGTGACCTATGGCTACACCTTC. Protein product: CASSDGQVTYGYTF.